The TCR beta chain under discussion was sequenced for a study of T-cell memory formation after mild COVID-19. Study-wide results and limits: Whether day 37 second-wave clones are SARS-CoV-2-specific was not confirmed.

About this clonotype: Its cognate antigen is unknown.

One entry per CDR3 protein results from TCRdb running MiXCR on the 5' RACE reads. Seen here are around 82,000 distinct CDR3 sequences, more than 10% observed once, and the top ten hold around two fifths. V lost 3 bases to trimming and J lost 7 bases, with 8 bases between them. The germline gives CDR1 SGHKS, CDR2 YYEKEE (reference sequence). The CDR3 has 12 amino acids. The chain recombines TRBV5-5 with TRBJ2-1, with a possible D match to TRBD1 (6 bases). Sequencing used PBMCs or a T cell subset sorted from them (not recorded which). The sequence was collected from a man between 18 and 29 years old who had mild COVID-19 (a few samples of this study predate the infection). Cell type and time point are not known. The CDR3 DNA reads TGTGCCAGCAGCTACGACAGGAATGAGCAGTTCTTC. Translation: CASSYDRNEQFF.